Listed below are T cell receptor beta chains from one sample, sequenced in a study of OX40 agonist ivuxolimab in advanced cancers. Generated by immunoSEQ multiplex PCR, the TCRdb table keeps only in-frame clones and is missing some. This sample has around 9,800 clones; roughly 81% occur once, and the top ten carry 33%. This sample comprised CD4+ or CD8+ T cells sorted from blood, obtained in a trial of the OX40 agonist ivuxolimab. The origin of the receptors is an adult with an advanced solid tumor such as melanoma, head and neck, liver or kidney cancer. Each CDR3 is given with its conserved first and last residue. A D gene is named only where the DNA matches it firmly. Some rows have no size entry. The others give once, few or many, or a class for an expanded clone.

TRBD2,TRBJ2-5,-,TRBV11-1,TGTGCCAGCAGCTCCGAGGCCGGGACTAGCGGGGGTAGAGAGACCCAGTACTTC,CASSSEAGTSGGRETQYF
-,TRBJ2-7,-,TRBV7-8,TGTGCCAGCAGTCGAGATCCGCTTGGCTACGAGCAGTACTTC,CASSRDPLGYEQYF
TRBD2,TRBJ2-7,-,TRBV7-2,TGTGCCAGCAGCAGAACTAGCGGGGCATACTCCTCCTACGAGCAGTACTTC,CASSRTSGAYSSYEQYF
TRBD1,TRBJ2-1,medium-sized,TRBV2,TGTGCCAGCAGTCGAACACTGACAGGGAAAGTCTTTGAGCAGTTCTTC,CASSRTLTGKVFEQFF
-,TRBJ2-7,-,TRBV4-1,TGCGCCAGCAGCCAGGGCAGAGGTTACTCCTACGAGCAGTACTTC,CASSQGRGYSYEQYF
-,TRBJ2-2,-,TRBV29-1,TGCAGCGTTGAAGCCCTGGGTATTGGCGGGGAGCTGTTTTTT,CSVEALGIGGELFF
-,TRBJ2-1,-,TRBV9,TGTGCCAGCAGCGTAGGAGGGGGGCACAATGAGCAGTTCTTC,CASSVGGGHNEQFF
-,TRBJ1-2,-,TRBV27,TGTGCCAGCAGTTCCCGATATGAGGAGGTTTACTATGGCTACACCTTC,CASSSRYEEVYYGYTF
-,TRBJ1-2,-,TRBV27,TGTGCCAGCAGTACGGGGGCGAGAGGCTACACCTTC,CASSTGARGYTF
TRBD1,TRBJ2-7,-,TRBV19,TGTGCCAGTAGTCCAGGACAGGACTACGAGCAGTACTTC,CASSPGQDYEQYF
-,TRBJ1-2,-,TRBV15,TGTGCCACCAGCAGAGATAAGGCAAAATCTAACTATGGCTACACCTTC,CATSRDKAKSNYGYTF
-,TRBJ2-7,-,TRBV9,TGTGCCAGCAGCGAGGGCTACGAGCAGTACTTC,CASSEGYEQYF